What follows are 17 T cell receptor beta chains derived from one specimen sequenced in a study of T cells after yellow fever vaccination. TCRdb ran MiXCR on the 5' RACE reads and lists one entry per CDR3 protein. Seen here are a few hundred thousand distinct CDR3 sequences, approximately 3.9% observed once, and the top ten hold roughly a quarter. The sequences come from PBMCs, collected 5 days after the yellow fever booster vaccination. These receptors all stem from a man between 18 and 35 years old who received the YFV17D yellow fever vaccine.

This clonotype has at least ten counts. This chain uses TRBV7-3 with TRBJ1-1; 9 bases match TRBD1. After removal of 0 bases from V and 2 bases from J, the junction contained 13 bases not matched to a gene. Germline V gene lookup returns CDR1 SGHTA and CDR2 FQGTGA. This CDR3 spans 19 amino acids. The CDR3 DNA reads TGTGCCAGCAGCTTAACTCAACGGGACAGGGAATTCGCTAACACTGAAGCTTTCTTT. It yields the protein CASSLTQRDREFANTEAFF.

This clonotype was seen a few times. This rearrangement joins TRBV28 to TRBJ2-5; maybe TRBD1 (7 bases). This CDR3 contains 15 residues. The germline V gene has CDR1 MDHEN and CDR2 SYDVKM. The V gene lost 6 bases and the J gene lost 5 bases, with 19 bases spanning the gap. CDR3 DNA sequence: TGTGCCAGCAGCATCAGGGGGGCGGATAGGGAGACCCAGTACTTC. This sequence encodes CASSIRGADRETQYF.

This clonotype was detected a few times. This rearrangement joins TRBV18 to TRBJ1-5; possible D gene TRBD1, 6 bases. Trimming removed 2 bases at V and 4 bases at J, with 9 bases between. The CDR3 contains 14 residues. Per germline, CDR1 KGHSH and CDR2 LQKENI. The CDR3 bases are TGTGCCAGCTCACCAGAGAGGGGGAATCAGCCCCAGCATTTT. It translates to CASSPERGNQPQHF.

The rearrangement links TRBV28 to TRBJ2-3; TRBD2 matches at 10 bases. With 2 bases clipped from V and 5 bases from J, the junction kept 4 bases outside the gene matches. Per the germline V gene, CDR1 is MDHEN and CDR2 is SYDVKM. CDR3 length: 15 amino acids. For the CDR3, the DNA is TGTGCCAGCAGTTTACCCCTAGCGGGGGTAGATACGCAGTATTTT. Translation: CASSLPLAGVDTQYF.

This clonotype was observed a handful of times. The CDR3 DNA follows: TGCGCCAGCAGCCAAGATCTCGGGGGGGGACGGCCCCAGCATTTT. Encoded protein: CASSQDLGGGRPQHF. The chain has TRBV4-3 and TRBJ1-5; D is possibly TRBD1 (5 bases). Germline V gene data show CDR1 as LGHNA and CDR2 as YSLEER. Trimming took off 0 bases at V and 9 bases at J, with 15 bases between the two ends. The CDR3 has 15 amino acids.

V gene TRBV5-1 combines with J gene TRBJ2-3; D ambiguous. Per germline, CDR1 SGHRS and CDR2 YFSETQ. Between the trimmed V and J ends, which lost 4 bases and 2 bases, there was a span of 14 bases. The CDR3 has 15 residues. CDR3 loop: CASSPQDEVTDTQYF. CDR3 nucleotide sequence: TGCGCCAGCAGCCCCCAGGACGAGGTCACAGATACGCAGTATTTT.

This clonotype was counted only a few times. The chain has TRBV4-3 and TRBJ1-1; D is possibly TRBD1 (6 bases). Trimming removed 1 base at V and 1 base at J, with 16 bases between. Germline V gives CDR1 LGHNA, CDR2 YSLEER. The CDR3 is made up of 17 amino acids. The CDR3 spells CASSQAGVWAENTEAFF. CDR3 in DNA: TGCGCCAGCAGCCAAGCAGGGGTTTGGGCCGAGAACACTGAAGCTTTCTTT.

DNA of the CDR3: TGTGCCAGCAGCTTAGTCAGTTCGGGGTTCAACGACAATGAGCAGTTCTTC. Its translation: CASSLVSSGFNDNEQFF. The chain has TRBV7-9 and TRBJ2-1; the D gene is possibly TRBD2 (5 bases). Germline CDR1 is SEHNR and CDR2 is FQNEAQ (reference sequence). There are 17 residues in the CDR3. The V end lost 1 base, the J end lost 5 bases, and 18 bases lay between the germline ends.

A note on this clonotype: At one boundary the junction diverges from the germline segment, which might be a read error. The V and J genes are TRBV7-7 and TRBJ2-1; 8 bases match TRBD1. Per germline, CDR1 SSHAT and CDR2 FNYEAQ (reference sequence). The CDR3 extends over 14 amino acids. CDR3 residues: CASSQQTGDNEQFF. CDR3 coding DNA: TGTGCTAGCAGCCAGCAGACAGGGGACAATGAGCAGTTCTTC.

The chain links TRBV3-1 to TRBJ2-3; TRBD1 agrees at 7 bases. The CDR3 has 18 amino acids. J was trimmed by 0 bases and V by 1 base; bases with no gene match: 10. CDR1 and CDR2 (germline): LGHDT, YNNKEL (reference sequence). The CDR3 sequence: CASSQGSQGLTSTDTQYF. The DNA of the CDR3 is TGTGCCAGCAGCCAAGGGTCACAGGGGCTAACTAGCACAGATACGCAGTATTTT.

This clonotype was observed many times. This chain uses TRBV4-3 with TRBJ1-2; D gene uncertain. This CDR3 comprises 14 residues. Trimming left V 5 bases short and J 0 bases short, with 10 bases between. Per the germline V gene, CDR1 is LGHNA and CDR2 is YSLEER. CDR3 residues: CASSSGRANYGYTF. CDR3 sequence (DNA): TGCGCCAGCAGCTCCGGTAGGGCTAACTATGGCTACACCTTC.

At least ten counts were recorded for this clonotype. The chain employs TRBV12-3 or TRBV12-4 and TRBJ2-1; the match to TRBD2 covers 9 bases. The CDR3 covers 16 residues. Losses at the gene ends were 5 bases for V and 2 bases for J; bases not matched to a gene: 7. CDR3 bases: TGTGCCAGCAGTACTCGGGGCGGGGGGGCCTACAATGAGCAGTTCTTC. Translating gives CASSTRGGGAYNEQFF.

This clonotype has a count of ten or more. CDR3 residues: CASSYSSIPSGRETQYF. CDR3 DNA: TGTGCCAGCAGTTACTCGAGTATTCCGAGCGGGCGAGAGACCCAGTACTTC. The V gene is TRBV6-5, the J gene TRBJ2-5; possibly TRBD2 for D (6 bases). The CDR3 runs to 17 residues. V lost 0 bases and J 4 bases, leaving 18 bases between the germline ends. CDR1 and CDR2 (germline): MNHEY, SVGAGI.

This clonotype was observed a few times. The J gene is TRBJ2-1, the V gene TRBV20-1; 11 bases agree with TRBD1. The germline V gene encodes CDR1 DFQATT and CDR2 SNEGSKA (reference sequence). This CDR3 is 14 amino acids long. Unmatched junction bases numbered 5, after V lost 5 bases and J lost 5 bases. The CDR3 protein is CSALGTGGNNEQFF. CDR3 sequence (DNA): TGCAGTGCTCTCGGGACAGGGGGGAACAATGAGCAGTTCTTC.

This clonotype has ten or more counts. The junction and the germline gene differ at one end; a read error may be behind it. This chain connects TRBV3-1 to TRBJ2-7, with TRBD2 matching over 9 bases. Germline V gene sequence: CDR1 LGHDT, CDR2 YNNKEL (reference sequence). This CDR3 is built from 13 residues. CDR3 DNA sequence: TGTGCGAGCAGGCTAGCGGGGACCTACGAGCAGTACTTC. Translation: CASRLAGTYEQYF.

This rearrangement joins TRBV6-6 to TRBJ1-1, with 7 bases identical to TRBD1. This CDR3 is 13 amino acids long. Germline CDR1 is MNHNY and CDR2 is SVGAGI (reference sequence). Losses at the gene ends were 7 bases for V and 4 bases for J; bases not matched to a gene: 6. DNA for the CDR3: TGTGCCAGCAATCTACAGGGGACCACTGAAGCTTTCTTT. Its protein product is CASNLQGTTEAFF.

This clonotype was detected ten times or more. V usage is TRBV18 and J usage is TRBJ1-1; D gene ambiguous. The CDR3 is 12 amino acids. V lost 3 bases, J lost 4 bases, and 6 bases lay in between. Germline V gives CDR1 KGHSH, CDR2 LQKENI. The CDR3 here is CASSPVGTEAFF. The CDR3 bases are TGTGCCAGCTCACCGGTCGGCACTGAAGCTTTCTTT.